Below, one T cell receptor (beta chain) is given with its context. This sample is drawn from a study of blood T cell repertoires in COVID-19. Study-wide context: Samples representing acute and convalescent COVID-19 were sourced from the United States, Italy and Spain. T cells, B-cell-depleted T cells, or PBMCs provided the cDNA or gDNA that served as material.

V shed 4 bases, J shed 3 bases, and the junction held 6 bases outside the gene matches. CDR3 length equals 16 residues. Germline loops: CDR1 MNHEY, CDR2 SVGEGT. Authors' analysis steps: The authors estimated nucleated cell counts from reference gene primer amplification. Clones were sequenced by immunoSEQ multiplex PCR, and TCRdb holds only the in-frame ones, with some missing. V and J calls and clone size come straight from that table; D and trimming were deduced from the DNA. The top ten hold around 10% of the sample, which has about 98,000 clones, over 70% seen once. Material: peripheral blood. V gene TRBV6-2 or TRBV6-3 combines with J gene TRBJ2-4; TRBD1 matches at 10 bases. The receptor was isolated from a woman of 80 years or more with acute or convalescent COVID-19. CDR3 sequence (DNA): TGTGCCAGCAGTTCCATGGACAGGGGGGACAAAAACATTCAGTACTTC. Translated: CASSSMDRGDKNIQYF.